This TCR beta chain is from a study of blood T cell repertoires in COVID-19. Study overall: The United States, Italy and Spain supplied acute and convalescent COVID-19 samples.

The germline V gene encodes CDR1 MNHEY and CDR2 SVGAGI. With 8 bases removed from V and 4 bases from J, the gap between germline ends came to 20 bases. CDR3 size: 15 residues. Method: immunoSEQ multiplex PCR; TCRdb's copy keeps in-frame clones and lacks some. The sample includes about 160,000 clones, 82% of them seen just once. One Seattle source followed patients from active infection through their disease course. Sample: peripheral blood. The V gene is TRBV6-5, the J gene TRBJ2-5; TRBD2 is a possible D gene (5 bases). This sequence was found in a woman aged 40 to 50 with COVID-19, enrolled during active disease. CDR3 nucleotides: TGTGCCAGCCGGGCCGGCGATGAGGGAAGAGAGACCCAGTACTTC. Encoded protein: CASRAGDEGRETQYF.